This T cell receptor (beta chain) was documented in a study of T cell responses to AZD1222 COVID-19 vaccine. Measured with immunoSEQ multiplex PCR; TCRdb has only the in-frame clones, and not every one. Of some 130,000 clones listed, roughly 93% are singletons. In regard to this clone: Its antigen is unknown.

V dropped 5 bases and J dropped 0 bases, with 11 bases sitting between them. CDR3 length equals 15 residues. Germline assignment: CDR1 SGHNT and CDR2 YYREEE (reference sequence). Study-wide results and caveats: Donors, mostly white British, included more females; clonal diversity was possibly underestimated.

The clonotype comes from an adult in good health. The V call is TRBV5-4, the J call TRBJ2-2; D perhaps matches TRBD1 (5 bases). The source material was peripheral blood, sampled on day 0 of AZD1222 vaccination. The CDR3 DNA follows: TGTGCCAGCAGGCCACAGGTTTCGAACACCGGGGAGCTGTTTTTT. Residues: CASRPQVSNTGELFF.